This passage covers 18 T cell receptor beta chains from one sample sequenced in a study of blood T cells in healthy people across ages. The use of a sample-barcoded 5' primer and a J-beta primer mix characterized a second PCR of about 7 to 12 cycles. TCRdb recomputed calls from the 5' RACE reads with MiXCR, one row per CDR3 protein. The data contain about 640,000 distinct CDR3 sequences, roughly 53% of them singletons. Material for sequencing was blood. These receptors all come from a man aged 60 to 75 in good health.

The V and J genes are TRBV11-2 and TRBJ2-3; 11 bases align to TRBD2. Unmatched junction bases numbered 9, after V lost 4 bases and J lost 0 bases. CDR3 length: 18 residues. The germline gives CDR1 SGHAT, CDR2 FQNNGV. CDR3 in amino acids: CASSSRSGGAPSTDTQYF. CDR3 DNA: TGTGCCAGCAGCTCCCGTAGCGGGGGGGCCCCTAGCACAGATACGCAGTATTTT.

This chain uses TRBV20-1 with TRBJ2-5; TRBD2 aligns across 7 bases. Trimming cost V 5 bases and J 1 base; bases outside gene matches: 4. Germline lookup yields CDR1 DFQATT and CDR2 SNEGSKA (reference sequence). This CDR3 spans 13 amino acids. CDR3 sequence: CSAGGGGQETQYF. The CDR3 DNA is TGCAGTGCTGGCGGGGGAGGCCAAGAGACCCAGTACTTC.

The CDR3 DNA follows: TGTGCCAGCGCCAGAAGGATTCAAGAGACCCAGTACTTC. It codes for CASARRIQETQYF. The V gene is TRBV27, the J gene TRBJ2-5; D is ambiguous. This CDR3 contains 13 residues. The ends were cut back, 8 bases at V and 2 bases at J, with 12 bases in the middle. Germline-derived CDR1 and CDR2 are MNHEY and SMNVEV (reference sequence).

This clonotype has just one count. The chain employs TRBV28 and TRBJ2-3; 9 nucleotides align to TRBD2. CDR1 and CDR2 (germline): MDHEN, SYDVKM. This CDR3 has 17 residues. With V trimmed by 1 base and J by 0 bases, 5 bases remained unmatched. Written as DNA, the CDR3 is TGTGCCAGCAGTTTATTATTTAGCGGGAGTAGCACAGATACGCAGTATTTT. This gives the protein CASSLLFSGSSTDTQYF.

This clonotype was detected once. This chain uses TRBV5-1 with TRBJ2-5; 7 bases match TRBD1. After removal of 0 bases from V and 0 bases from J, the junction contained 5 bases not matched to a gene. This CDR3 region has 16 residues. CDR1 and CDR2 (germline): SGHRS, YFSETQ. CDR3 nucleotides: TGCGCCAGCAGCTTGGCCGGGACAGCTAACCAAGAGACCCAGTACTTC. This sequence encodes CASSLAGTANQETQYF.

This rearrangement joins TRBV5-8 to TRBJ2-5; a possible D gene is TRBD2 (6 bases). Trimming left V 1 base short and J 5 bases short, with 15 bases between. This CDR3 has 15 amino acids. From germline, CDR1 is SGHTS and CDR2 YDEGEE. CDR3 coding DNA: TGTGCCAGCAGCTTGCAAGCAGGGAGGCGGGAGACCCAGTACTTC. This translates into CASSLQAGRRETQYF.

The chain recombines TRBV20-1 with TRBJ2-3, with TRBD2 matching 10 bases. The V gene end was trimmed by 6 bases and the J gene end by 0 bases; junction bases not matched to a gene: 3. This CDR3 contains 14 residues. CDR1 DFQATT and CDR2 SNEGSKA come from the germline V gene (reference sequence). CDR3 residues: CSAYSGGSTDTQYF. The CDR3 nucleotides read TGCAGTGCCTATAGCGGGGGGAGCACAGATACGCAGTATTTT.

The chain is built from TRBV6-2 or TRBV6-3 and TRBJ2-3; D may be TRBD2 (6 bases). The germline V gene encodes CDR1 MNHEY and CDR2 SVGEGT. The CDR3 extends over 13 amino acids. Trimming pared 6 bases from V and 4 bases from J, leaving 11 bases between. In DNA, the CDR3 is TGTGCCAGCAGGCGAACGGGGGCAGATACGCAGTATTTT. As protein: CASRRTGADTQYF.

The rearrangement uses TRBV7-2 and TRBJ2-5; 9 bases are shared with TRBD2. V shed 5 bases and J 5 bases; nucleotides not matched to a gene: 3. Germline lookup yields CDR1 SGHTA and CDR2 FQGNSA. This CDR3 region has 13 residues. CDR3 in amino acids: CASSRTSAETQYF. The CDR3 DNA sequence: TGTGCCAGCAGCCGGACTAGCGCGGAGACCCAGTACTTC.

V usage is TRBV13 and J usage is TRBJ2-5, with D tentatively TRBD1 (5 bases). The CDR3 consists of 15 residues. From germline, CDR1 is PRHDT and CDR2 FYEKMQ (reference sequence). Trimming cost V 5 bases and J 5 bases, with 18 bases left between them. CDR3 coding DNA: TGTGCCAGCAGCAAACCAGACACCAAGGGGGAGACCCAGTACTTC. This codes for CASSKPDTKGETQYF. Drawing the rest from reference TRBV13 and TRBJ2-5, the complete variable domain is AAGVIQSPRHLIKEKRETATLKCYPIPRHDTVYWYQQGPGQDPQFLISFYEKMQSDKGSIPDRFSAQQFSDYHSELNMSSLELGDSALYFCASSKPDTKGETQYFGPGTRLLVL.

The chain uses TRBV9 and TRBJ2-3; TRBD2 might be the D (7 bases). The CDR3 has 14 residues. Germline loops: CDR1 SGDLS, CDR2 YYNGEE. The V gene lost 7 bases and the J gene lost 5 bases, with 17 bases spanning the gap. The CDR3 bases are TGTGCCAGCGGTCGGGGGGCGCACGGAGATACGCAGTATTTT. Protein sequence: CASGRGAHGDTQYF.

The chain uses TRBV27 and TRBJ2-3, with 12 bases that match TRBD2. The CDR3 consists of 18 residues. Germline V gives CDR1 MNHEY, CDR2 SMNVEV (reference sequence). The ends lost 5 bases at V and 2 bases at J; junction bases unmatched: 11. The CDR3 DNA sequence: TGTGCCAGCAGTCATGGACGGACTAGCGGGGTACCCACAGATACGCAGTATTTT. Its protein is CASSHGRTSGVPTDTQYF.

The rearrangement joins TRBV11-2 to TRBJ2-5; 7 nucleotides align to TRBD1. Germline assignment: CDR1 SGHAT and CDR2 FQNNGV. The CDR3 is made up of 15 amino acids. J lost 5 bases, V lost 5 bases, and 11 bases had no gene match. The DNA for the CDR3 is TGTGCCAGCAGCACGGGACAGAATAGGGGGGAGACCCAGTACTTC. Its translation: CASSTGQNRGETQYF.

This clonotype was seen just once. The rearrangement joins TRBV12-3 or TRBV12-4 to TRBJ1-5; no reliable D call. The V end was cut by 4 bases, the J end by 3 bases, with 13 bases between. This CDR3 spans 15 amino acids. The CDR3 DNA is TGTGCCAGCAGTTCCCTCGGAGGGTCCAATCAGCCCCAGCATTTT. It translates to CASSSLGGSNQPQHF.

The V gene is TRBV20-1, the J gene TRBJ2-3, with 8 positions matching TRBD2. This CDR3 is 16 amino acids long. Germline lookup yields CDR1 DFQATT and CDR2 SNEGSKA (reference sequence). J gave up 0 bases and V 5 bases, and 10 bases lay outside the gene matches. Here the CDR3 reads CSAQPGASGSTDTQYF. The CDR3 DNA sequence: TGCAGTGCTCAACCCGGGGCTAGCGGGAGCACAGATACGCAGTATTTT.

CDR3 region: CASSLVATMGGELFF. In DNA, the CDR3 is TGTGCCAGCAGCTTAGTCGCGACGATGGGCGGGGAGCTGTTTTTT. This chain uses TRBV7-9 with TRBJ2-2; D unclear. The CDR3 totals 15 residues. Germline CDR1 SEHNR, CDR2 FQNEAQ (reference sequence). Trimming shortened V by 1 base and J by 7 bases, and 13 bases separated the two germline ends.

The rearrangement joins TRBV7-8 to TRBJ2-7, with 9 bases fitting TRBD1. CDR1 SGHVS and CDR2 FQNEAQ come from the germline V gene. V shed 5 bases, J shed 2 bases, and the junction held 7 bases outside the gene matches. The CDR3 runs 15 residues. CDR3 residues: CASSPRRDRAYEQYF. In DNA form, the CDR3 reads TGTGCCAGCAGCCCCCGGCGGGACAGGGCCTACGAGCAGTACTTC.

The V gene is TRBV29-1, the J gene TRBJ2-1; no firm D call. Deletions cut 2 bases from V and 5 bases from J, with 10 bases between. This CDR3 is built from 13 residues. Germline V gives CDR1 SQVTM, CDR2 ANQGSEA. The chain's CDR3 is CSVERSEHNEQFF. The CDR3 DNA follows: TGCAGCGTTGAACGCTCGGAGCACAATGAGCAGTTCTTC.